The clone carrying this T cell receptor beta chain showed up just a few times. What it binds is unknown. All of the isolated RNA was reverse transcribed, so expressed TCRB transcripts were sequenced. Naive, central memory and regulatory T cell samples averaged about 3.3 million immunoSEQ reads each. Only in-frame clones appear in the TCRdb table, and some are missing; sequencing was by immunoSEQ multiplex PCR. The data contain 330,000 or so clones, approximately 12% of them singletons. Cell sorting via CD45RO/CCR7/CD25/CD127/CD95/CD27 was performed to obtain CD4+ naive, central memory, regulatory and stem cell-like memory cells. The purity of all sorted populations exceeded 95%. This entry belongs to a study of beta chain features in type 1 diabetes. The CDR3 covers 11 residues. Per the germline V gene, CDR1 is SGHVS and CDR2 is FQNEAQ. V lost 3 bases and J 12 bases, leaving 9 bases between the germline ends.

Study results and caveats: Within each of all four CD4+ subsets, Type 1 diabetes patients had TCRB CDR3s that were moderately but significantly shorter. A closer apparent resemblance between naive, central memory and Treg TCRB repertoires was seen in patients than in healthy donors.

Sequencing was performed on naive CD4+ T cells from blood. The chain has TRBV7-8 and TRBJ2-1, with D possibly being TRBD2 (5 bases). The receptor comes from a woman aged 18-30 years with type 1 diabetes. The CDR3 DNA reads TGTGCCAGCAGCTTCAGCGGTTGGCAGTTCTTC. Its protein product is CASSFSGWQFF.